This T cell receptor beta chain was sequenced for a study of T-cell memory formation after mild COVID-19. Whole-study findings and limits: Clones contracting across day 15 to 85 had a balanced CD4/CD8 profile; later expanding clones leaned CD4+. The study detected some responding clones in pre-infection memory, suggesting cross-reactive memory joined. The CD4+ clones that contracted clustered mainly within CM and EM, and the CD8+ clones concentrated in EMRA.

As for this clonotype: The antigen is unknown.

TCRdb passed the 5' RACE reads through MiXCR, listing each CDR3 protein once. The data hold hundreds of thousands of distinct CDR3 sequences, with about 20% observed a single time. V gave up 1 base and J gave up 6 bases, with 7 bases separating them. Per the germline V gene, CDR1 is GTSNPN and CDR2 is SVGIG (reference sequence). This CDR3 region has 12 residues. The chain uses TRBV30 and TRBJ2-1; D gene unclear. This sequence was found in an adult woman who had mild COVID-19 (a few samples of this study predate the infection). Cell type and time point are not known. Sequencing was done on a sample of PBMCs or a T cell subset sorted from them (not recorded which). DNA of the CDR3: TGTGCCTGGAGTGCCCAAGGCAATGAGCAGTTCTTC. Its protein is CAWSAQGNEQFF.